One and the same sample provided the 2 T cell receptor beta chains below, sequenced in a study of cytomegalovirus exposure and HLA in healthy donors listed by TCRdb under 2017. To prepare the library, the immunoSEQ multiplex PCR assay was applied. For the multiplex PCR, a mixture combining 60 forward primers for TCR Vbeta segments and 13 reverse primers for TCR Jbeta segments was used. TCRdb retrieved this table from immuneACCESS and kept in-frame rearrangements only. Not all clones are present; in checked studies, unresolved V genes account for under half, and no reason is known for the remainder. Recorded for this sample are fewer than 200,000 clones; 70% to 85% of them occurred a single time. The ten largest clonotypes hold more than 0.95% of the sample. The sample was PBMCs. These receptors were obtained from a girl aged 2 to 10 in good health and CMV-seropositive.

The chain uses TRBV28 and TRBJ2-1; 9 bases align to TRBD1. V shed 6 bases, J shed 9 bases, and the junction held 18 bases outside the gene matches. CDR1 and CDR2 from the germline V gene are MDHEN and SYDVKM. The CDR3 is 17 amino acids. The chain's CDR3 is CASSPTGQGSWEGEQFF. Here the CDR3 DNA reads TGTGCCAGCAGCCCCACGGGACAGGGATCCTGGGAGGGTGAGCAGTTCTTC.

The chain's CDR3 is CASSVGQGITYEQYF. The CDR3 region has the DNA TGTGCCAGCAGCGTAGGGCAGGGGATTACCTACGAGCAGTACTTC. This rearrangement joins TRBV9 to TRBJ2-7; a weak D match, TRBD1 (6 bases). Germline V gene sequence: CDR1 SGDLS, CDR2 YYNGEE. Deletions cut 0 bases from V and 2 bases from J, with 12 bases between. This CDR3 is 15 amino acids long.